This TCR beta chain was captured in a study of healthy donors' naive CD4 and CD8 T cells. Starting from 500 ng of total RNA, TCR libraries were made with linear amplification. MiXCR was run by TCRdb on the reads, yielding one entry per CDR3 protein. The data hold roughly 200,000 distinct CDR3 sequences, with 65% to 75% observed a single time. This clonotype was detected only once. The material sequenced was naive CD4+ and CD8+ T cells sorted from blood, pooled from several donors. This receptor was taken from a pool of human donors in good health; the sample pools cells from several healthy donors.

The CDR3: CASSPIRNRVTEAFF. In nucleotides, the CDR3 is TGTGCCAGCAGCCCTATTCGGAACCGGGTTACTGAAGCTTTCTTT. This chain connects TRBV5-5 to TRBJ1-1, with D unclear. V was pared by 4 bases and J by 5 bases, with 18 bases between. Germline V gene sequence: CDR1 SGHKS, CDR2 YYEKEE (reference sequence). The CDR3 has 15 amino acids.